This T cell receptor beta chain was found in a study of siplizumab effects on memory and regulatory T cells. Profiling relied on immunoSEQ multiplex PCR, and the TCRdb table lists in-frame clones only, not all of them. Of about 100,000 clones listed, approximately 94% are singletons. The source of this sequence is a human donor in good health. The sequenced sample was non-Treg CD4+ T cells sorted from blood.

CDR3 coding DNA: TGCGCCAGCAGCCCGGGCGGACAGGGGGCCTACGAGCAGTACTTC. Its translation: CASSPGGQGAYEQYF. The rearrangement links TRBV5-1 to TRBJ2-7, with TRBD1 identical over 10 bases. Germline V lookup: CDR1 SGHRS, CDR2 YFSETQ. V lost 4 bases to trimming and J lost 2 bases; unmatched junction nucleotides: 6. The CDR3 spans 15 residues.